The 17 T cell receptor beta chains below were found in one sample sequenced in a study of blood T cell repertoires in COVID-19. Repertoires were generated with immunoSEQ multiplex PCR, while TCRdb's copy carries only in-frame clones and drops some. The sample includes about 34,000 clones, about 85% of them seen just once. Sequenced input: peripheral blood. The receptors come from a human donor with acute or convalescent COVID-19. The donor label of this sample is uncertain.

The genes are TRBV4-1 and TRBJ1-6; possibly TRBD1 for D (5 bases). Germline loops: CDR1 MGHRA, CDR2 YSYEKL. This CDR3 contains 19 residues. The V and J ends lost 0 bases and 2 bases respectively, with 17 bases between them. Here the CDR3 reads CASSQEWAAGRTYNSPLHF. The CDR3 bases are TGCGCCAGCAGCCAAGAGTGGGCGGCAGGGCGTACCTATAATTCACCCCTCCACTTT.

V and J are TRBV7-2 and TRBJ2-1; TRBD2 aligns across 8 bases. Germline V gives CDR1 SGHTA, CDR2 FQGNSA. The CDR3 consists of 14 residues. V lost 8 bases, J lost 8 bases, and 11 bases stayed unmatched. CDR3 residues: CASRSGGLGDEQFF. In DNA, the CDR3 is TGTGCCAGCCGAAGCGGGGGCCTCGGCGATGAGCAGTTCTTC.

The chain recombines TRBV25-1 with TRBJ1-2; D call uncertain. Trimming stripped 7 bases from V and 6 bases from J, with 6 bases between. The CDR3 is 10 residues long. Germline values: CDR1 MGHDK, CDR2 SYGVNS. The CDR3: CASNHNGYTF. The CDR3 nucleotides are TGTGCCAGCAATCACAATGGCTACACCTTC.

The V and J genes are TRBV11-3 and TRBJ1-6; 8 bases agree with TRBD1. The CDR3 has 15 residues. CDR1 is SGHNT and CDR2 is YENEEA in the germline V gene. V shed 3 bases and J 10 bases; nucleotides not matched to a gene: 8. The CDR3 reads CASSFSQGERSPLHF. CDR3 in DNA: TGTGCCAGCAGCTTTTCACAGGGGGAACGGTCACCCCTCCACTTT.

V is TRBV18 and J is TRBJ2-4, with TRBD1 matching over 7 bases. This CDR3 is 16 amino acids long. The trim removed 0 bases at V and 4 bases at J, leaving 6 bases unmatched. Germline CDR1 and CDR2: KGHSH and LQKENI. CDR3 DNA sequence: TGTGCCAGCTCACCACCGATCCAGGGGGAGAAAAACATTCAGTACTTC. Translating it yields CASSPPIQGEKNIQYF.

This chain's CDR3 is CASSLFPPGGGDSQPQHF. For the CDR3, the DNA is TGTGCCAGCAGTTTATTTCCGCCGGGGGGGGGTGATAGTCAGCCCCAGCATTTT. The chain links TRBV27 to TRBJ1-5; possible D gene TRBD1, 5 bases. V was clipped by 1 base and J by 6 bases, with 22 bases between them. The germline V gene encodes CDR1 MNHEY and CDR2 SMNVEV (reference sequence). The CDR3 spans 18 residues.

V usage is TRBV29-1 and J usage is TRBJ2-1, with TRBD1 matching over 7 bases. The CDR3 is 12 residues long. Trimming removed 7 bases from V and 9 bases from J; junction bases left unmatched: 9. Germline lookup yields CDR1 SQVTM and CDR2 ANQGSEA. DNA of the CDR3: TGCAGCGACCTAACAGGGGTTGGTGAGCAGTTCTTC. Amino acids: CSDLTGVGEQFF.

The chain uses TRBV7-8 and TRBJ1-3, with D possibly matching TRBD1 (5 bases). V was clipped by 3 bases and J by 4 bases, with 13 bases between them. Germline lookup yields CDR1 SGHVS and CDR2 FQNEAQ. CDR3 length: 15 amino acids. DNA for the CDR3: TGTGCCAGCAGCTTGATGACAGTTTCAGGAAACACCATATATTTT. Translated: CASSLMTVSGNTIYF.

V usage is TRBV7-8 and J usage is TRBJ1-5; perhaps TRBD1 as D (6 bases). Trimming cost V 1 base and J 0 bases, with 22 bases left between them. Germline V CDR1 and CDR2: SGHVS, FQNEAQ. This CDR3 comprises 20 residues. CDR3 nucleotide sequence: TGTGCCAGCAGCTTAGAGTTCGGGGGGAGGACAGCCCTTAGCAATCAGCCCCAGCATTTT. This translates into CASSLEFGGRTALSNQPQHF.

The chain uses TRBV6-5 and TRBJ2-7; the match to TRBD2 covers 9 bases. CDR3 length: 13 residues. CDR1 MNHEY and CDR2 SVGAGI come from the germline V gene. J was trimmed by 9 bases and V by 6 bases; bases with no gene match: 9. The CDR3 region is CASRPGTSRGQYF. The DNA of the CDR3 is TGTGCCAGCAGACCCGGGACTAGCCGAGGGCAGTACTTC.

CDR3: CASSREARGFGEQYF. In DNA, the CDR3 is TGTGCCAGCAGTCGCGAGGCTAGGGGGTTCGGGGAGCAGTACTTC. V usage is TRBV6-5 and J usage is TRBJ2-7; TRBD1 is a possible D gene (6 bases). Trimming stripped 5 bases from V and 7 bases from J, with 21 bases between. This CDR3 contains 15 residues. The V gene's germline CDR1 is MNHEY and CDR2 SVGAGI.

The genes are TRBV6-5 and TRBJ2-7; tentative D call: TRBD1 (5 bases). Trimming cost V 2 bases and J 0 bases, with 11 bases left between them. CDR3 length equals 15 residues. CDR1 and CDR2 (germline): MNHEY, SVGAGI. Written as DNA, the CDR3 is TGTGCCAGCAGTTACACCGTAGACAGCTCCTACGAGCAGTACTTC. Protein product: CASSYTVDSSYEQYF.

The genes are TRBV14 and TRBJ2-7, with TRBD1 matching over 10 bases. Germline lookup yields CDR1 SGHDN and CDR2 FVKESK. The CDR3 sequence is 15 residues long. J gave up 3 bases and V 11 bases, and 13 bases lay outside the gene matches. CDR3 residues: CAAGPGDRGYYEQYF. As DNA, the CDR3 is TGTGCCGCCGGACCCGGGGACAGGGGATACTACGAGCAGTACTTC.

As DNA, the CDR3 is TGTGCCAGCAGTGAAGCGGTGGGGTTGGGGGCGGGAGACTATGGCTACACCTTC. It yields the protein CASSEAVGLGAGDYGYTF. The rearrangement links TRBV2 to TRBJ1-2; the D gene is possibly TRBD1 (6 bases). The CDR3 length is 18 residues. Looked up from germline, CDR1 is SNHLY and CDR2 is FYNNEI. Trimming left V 0 bases short and J 3 bases short, with 20 bases between.

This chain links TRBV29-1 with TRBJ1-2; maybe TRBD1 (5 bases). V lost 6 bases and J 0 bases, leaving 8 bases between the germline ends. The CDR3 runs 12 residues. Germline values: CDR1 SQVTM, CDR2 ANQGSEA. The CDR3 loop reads CSVRTPNYGYTF. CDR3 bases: TGCAGCGTGCGGACACCTAACTATGGCTACACCTTC.

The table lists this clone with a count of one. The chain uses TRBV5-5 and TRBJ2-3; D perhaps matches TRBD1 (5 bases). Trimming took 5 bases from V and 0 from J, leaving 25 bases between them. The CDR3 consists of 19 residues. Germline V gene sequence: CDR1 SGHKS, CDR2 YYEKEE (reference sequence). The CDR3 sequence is CASSLPGRGPLSSTDTQYF. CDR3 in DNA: TGTGCCAGCAGTCTCCCCGGAAGGGGCCCACTCAGTAGCACAGATACGCAGTATTTT.

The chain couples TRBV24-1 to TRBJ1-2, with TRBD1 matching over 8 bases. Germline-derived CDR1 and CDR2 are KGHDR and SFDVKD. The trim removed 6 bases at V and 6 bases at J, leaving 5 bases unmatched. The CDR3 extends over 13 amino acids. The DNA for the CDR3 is TGTGCCACCAGTATTGACAGGGGTCATGGCTACACCTTC. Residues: CATSIDRGHGYTF.